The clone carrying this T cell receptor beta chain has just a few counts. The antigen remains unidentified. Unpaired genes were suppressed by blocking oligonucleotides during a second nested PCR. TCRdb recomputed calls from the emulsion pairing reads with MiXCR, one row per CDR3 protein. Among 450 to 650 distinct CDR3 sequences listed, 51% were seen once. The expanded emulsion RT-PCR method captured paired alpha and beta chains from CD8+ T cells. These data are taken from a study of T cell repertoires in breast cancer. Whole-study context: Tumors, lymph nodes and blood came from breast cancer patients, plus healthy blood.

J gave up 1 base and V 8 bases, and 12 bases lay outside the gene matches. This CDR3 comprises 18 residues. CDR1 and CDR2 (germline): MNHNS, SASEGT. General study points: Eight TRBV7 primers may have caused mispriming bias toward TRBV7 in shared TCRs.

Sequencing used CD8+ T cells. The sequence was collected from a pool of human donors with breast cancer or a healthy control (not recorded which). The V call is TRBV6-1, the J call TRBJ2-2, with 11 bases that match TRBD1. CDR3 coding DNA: TGTGCCAGCTACATTGGACAGGGGGCGGGGTGGAACACCGGGGAGCTGTTTTTT. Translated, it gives CASYIGQGAGWNTGELFF.